This TCR beta chain was recovered during a study of T cells in Graves' hyperthyroidism and ophthalmopathy. Study in general: Specimen type is peripheral blood, collected at initial diagnosis prior to any treatment.

Investigators excluded patients with uncontrolled infection, other autoimmune disease, pregnancy or lactation. This clonotype was observed at least ten times. RNA transcripts gave rise to amplified TCR beta CDR3 regions. First-round RT-PCR with HTBI primers amplified the TCR CDR3 region. TCRdb re-derived calls from the multiplex PCR reads in MiXCR, one entry per CDR3 protein. This sample carries around 600,000 distinct CDR3 sequences, about 14% of them seen once, and the ten largest clones take approximately 12%. CDR3 length: 15 residues. The germline V gene encodes CDR1 MNHNS and CDR2 SASEGT. Trimming took 5 bases from V and 4 from J; bases not matched to a gene: 9.

The sequence derives from a woman aged 45 to 65 with Graves' ophthalmopathy. Sequenced material: blood. V gene TRBV6-1 combines with J gene TRBJ1-1, with 8 bases that match TRBD1. The CDR3 loop is CASSPTGVLATEAFF. The CDR3 DNA follows: TGTGCCAGCAGTCCGACAGGGGTTTTAGCCACTGAAGCTTTCTTT.